This TCR beta chain was found in a study of shared clonotypes between healthy human individuals. On the study more broadly: Donors were a couple of women and three men aged 18 to 49.

The assay was carried out at the deep level. The table came from immunoSEQ multiplex PCR; TCRdb's copy has only in-frame clones and leaves some out. The data show approximately 720,000 clones, with 55% to 75% seen just once and approximately 1.8% held by the top ten. A CD45RA+ naive subset and a CD45RA-negative memory subset were split from CD4+ cells. Looked up from germline, CDR1 is MNHEY and CDR2 is SVGAGI. V was cut by 0 bases and J by 2 bases, with 10 bases left in between. This CDR3 spans 16 amino acids. V and J are TRBV6-5 and TRBJ1-4; maybe TRBD1 (5 bases). The source material was memory CD4+ T cells sorted from blood. Described subset: CD45RA-negative fraction. This clonotype was obtained from a woman aged 25 to 39 in good health. The CDR3 is CASSYSTGATNEKLFF. The CDR3, as DNA: TGTGCCAGCAGTTACTCGACTGGGGCCACTAATGAAAAACTGTTTTTT.